The present entry profiles one T cell receptor (beta chain) with its context. Its target is unknown. The sample originates from a study of T cell responses to AZD1222 COVID-19 vaccine. TCRdb's table, derived via immunoSEQ multiplex PCR, lists solely in-frame clones and lacks some. The sample has 120,000 or so clones, approximately 90% seen once. Study-wide results and limits: Without day 14 samples, only post-peak T cell repertoires were studied. Dominant CD4 TCR responses targeted spike regions 160-218 and 743-854. Nearly half of unique spike-specific TCRs reportedly avoided B.1.351 and B.1.1.7 mutated regions. Spike-specific TCR breadth and depth both grew after two AZD1222 doses.

Trimming shortened V by 7 bases and J by 6 bases, and 10 bases separated the two germline ends. This CDR3 has 11 amino acids. Germline-derived CDR1 and CDR2 are MNHNY and SVGAGI (reference sequence). Source: peripheral blood, taken on day 0 of AZD1222 vaccination. This TCR was recovered from an adult in good health. The gene calls are TRBV6-6 and TRBJ2-7, with a possible D match to TRBD1 (6 bases). CDR3 sequence reads: CASNTGLEQYF. The CDR3 DNA follows: TGTGCCAGCAATACAGGGCTCGAGCAGTACTTC.